The T cell receptor beta chain described here comes from a study of T cell repertoires in aging, cancer and after chemotherapy. Amplification of TCR beta used genomic DNA extracted from peripheral blood. Notes on the study in general: In cancer patients, declining TCR diversity with age involved lost richness and lost evenness. Median generation probability rose over the chemotherapy interval in each cancer cohort, suggesting rebound thymic output.

Rearranged V-D-J TRB sequences were amplified with a mixed TRB-A/B primer pool. In TCRdb, the multiplex PCR reads were re-called with MiXCR into one record per CDR3 protein. This repertoire shows fewer than 4,500 distinct CDR3 sequences, 40% found once; its top ten account for 63%. The CDR3 is 14 residues long. The V end lost 2 bases, the J end lost 1 base, and 8 bases lay between the germline ends. Germline assignment: CDR1 SGHTA and CDR2 FQGTGA. Of note for this clonotype: As yet, its antigen is unknown.

The sequence came from a human donor with a solid tumor. The genes are TRBV7-3 and TRBJ2-5; the D gene is possibly TRBD1 (6 bases). The sample was blood. The CDR3 is CASSLGGRQETQYF. DNA for the CDR3: TGTGCCAGCAGCTTAGGGGGCCGCCAAGAGACCCAGTACTTC.